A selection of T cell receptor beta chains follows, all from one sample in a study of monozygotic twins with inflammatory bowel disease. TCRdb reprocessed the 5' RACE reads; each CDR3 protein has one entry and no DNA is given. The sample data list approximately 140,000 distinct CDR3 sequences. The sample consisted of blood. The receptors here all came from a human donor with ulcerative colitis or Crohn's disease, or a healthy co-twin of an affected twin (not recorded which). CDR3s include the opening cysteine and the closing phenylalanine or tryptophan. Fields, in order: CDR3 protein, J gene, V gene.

CDR3: CASRKLGQNSPLHF
J: TRBJ1-6
V: TRBV6-1

CDR3: CASSLGGKTYNEQFF
J: TRBJ2-1
V: TRBV27

CDR3: CSVADTKTYEQYF
J: TRBJ2-7
V: TRBV29-1

CDR3: CASSLRGGPSNEQFF
J: TRBJ2-1
V: TRBV7-2

CDR3: CASSQEVGTQYF
J: TRBJ2-5
V: TRBV4-1

CDR3: CASSVTGGGYEQYF
J: TRBJ2-7
V: TRBV9

CDR3: CASRIQGRRDQYGYTF
J: TRBJ1-2
V: TRBV6-1

CDR3: CASREGRREKLFF
J: TRBJ1-4
V: TRBV5-6

CDR3: CSARDQGARGAGELFF
J: TRBJ2-2
V: TRBV20-1

CDR3: CASSVGEVKETQYF
J: TRBJ2-5
V: TRBV5-1

CDR3: CSASQGAHYGYTF
J: TRBJ1-2
V: TRBV20-1

CDR3: CASSFYRVLGETQYF
J: TRBJ2-5
V: TRBV11-2

CDR3: CASSIVGPSYEQYF
J: TRBJ2-7
V: TRBV5-6

CDR3: CASSEWLLQGRFETQYF
J: TRBJ2-5
V: TRBV2

CDR3: CSARDTVEQYF
J: TRBJ2-7
V: TRBV20-1

CDR3: CASSTGQGAPNTEAFF
J: TRBJ1-1
V: TRBV6-1

CDR3: CSVETGGTEAFF
J: TRBJ1-1
V: TRBV29-1

CDR3: CASSLALPGPYNEQFF
J: TRBJ2-1
V: TRBV5-1

CDR3: CASSLLAGNTGELFF
J: TRBJ2-2
V: TRBV5-1

CDR3: CSARGFVAGERDTQYF
J: TRBJ2-3
V: TRBV20-1

CDR3: CSARVGGNGNQPQHF
J: TRBJ1-5
V: TRBV20-1

CDR3: CASSLQPDRASSTF
J: TRBJ1-2
V: TRBV7-9

CDR3: CATSPGDSLNEKLFF
J: TRBJ1-4
V: TRBV15

CDR3: CSASRGTSGASGGLAQYF
J: TRBJ2-3
V: TRBV20-1

CDR3: CASSSTSEVSQYF
J: TRBJ2-3
V: TRBV5-1

CDR3: CASSQEGGARGEQFF
J: TRBJ2-1
V: TRBV4-3

CDR3: CASSSGRMRNEQFF
J: TRBJ2-1
V: TRBV19

CDR3: CASSPDGFYNEQFF
J: TRBJ2-1
V: TRBV12-3/TRBV12-4

CDR3: CASSLAVTGQETQYF
J: TRBJ2-5
V: TRBV7-7

CDR3: CASSAGTEGTLNEQFF
J: TRBJ2-1
V: TRBV4-3

CDR3: CASSTHPGQGGPYGYTF
J: TRBJ1-2
V: TRBV11-2

CDR3: CASNDRGWNEQFF
J: TRBJ2-1
V: TRBV7-2

CDR3: CASPRRGKLTNTGELFF
J: TRBJ2-2
V: TRBV5-1

CDR3: CASSYRRERKLFF
J: TRBJ1-4
V: TRBV27

CDR3: CASSSGITQSTDTQYF
J: TRBJ2-3
V: TRBV7-2

CDR3: CASTLGGTDGYEQYF
J: TRBJ2-7
V: TRBV6-1

CDR3: CASSLNSAGLSGDTQYF
J: TRBJ2-3
V: TRBV12-3/TRBV12-4

CDR3: CASSGTSGAYNEQFF
J: TRBJ2-1
V: TRBV5-1

CDR3: CATRRQGTDTQYF
J: TRBJ2-3
V: TRBV7-2

CDR3: CASINRDSNYEQYF
J: TRBJ2-7
V: TRBV5-6

CDR3: CASRSPRATSTDTQYF
J: TRBJ2-3
V: TRBV7-2

CDR3: CASSYTGTAETQYF
J: TRBJ2-5
V: TRBV7-2

CDR3: CASSRYPGGAGNQPQHF
J: TRBJ1-5
V: TRBV6-2/TRBV6-3

CDR3: CSVENRPAEAFF
J: TRBJ1-1
V: TRBV29-1

CDR3: CASTPGLARTRGNEQFF
J: TRBJ2-1
V: TRBV27

CDR3: CASSVGQGNSPLHF
J: TRBJ1-6
V: TRBV2